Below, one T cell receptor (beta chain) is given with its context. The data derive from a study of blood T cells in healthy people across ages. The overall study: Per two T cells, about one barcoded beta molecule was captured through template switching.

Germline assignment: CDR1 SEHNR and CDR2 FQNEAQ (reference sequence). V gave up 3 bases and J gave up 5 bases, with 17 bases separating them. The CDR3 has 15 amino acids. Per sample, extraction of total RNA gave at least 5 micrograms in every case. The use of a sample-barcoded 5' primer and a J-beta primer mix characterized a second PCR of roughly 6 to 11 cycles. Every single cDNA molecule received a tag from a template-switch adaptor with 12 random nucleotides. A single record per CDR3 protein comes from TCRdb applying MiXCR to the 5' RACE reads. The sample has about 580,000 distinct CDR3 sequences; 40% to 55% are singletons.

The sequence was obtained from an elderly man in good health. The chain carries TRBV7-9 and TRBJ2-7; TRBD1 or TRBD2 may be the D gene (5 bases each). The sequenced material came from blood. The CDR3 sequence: CASSFTGSRDHEQYF. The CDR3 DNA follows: TGTGCCAGCAGCTTTACGGGCTCCCGGGACCACGAGCAGTACTTC. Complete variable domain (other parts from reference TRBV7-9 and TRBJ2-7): DTGVSQNPRHKITKRGQNVTFRCDPISEHNRLYWYRQTLGQGPEFLTYFQNEAQLEKSRLLSDRFSAERPKGSFSTLEIQRTEQGDSAMYLCASSFTGSRDHEQYFGPGTRLTVT.